This T cell receptor beta chain was sequenced in a study of metastatic and nonmetastatic thyroid tumors. The wider study: The comparison covered peripheral blood and tumor or nodule tissue in malignant and benign thyroid patients. Whole-study results and caveats: Benign nodules reportedly had significantly lower TCR beta diversity than malignant thyroid tumors in blood and tumor.

Germline-derived CDR1 and CDR2 are LGHDT and YNNKEL (reference sequence). The CDR3 is 14 amino acids. The V and J ends lost 2 bases and 11 bases respectively, with 18 bases between them. Ahead of thyroid surgery, no patient had received treatment of any kind. Authors' methods: The study's classifier, a distant-metastasis tool for papillary thyroid cancer, was built using CDR3 differences across clinicopathological groups. TCRdb called clones again from the PCR reads with MiXCR. The authors' filters were not applied to this entry. The sample holds roughly 90,000 clones, under 15% seen once. This clone has a handful of counts. Its antigen is not identified. This sequence may be a read error, since a much larger clone differs from it by one base.

The genes are TRBV3-1 and TRBJ1-1; unclear D gene. The sequence was collected from a female donor with papillary thyroid cancer or a benign thyroid nodule (not recorded which). Some clones in this sample may be carry-over from other donors' samples. The sequenced sample was blood. CDR3 residues: CASSQFSGAEMAFF. The CDR3 DNA reads as TGTGCCAGCAGCCAATTCAGCGGTGCGGAGATGGCTTTCTTT.